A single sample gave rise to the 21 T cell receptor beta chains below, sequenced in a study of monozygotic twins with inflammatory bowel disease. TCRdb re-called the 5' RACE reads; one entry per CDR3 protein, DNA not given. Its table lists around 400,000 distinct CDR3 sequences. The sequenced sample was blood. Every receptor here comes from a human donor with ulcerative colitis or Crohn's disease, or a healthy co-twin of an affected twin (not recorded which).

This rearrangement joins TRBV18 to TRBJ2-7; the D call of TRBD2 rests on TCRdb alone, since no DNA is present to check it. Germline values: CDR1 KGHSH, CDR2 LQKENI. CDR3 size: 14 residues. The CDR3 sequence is CASSPESAGYEQYF. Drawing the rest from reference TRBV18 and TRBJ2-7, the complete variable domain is NAGVMQNPRHLVRRRGQEARLRCSPMKGHSHVYWYRQLPEEGLKFMVYLQKENIIDESGMPKERFSAEFPKEGPSILRIQQVVRGDSAAYFCASSPESAGYEQYFGPGTRLTVT.

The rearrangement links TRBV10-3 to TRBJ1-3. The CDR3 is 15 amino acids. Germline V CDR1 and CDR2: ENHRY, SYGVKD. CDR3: CAISGGPSSGNTIYF.

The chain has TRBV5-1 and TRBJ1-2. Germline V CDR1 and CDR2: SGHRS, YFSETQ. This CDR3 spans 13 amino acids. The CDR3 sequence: CASKEGASRKYTF. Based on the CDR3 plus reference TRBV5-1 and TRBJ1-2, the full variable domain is KAGVTQTPRYLIKTRGQQVTLSCSPISGHRSVSWYQQTPGQGLQFLFEYFSETQRNKGNFPGRFSGRQFSNSRSEMNVSTLELGDSALYLCASKEGASRKYTFGSGTRLTVV.

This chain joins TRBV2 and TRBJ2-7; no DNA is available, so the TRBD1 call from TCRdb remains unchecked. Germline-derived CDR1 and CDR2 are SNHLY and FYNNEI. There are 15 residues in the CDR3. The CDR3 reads CASSARDRAARGQYF.

CDR3 sequence: CASGETGAVEQYF. V is TRBV28 and J is TRBJ2-7. Germline values: CDR1 MDHEN, CDR2 SYDVKM. The CDR3 sequence is 13 residues long.

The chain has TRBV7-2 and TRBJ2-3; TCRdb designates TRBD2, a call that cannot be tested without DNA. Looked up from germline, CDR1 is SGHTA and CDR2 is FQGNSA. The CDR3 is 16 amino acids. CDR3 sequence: CASSLGGLAATDTQYF.

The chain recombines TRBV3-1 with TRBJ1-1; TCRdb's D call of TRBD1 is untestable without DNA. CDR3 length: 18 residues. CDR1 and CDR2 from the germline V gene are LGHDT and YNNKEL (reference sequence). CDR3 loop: CASSQVRQGGVQGTEAFF.

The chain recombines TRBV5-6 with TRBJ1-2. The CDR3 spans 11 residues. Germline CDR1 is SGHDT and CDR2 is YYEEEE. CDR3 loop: CASSYLYGYTF.

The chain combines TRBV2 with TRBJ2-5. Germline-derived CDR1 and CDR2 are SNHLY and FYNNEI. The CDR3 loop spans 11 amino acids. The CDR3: CASSGLETQYF.

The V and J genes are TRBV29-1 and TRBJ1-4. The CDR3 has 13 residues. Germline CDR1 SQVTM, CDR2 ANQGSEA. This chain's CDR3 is CSVPSPGSGKLFF.

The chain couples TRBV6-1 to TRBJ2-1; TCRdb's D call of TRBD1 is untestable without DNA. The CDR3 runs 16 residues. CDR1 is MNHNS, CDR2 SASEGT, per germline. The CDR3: CASSEVPAVSRMKQFF.

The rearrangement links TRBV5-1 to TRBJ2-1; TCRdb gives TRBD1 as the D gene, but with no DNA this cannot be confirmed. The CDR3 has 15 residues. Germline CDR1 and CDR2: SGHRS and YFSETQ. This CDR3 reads CASSLGGGDYNEQFF.

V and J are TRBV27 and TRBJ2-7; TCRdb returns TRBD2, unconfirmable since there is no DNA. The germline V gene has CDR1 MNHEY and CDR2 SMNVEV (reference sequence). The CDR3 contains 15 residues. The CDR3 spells CASSLSPAGSYEQYF.

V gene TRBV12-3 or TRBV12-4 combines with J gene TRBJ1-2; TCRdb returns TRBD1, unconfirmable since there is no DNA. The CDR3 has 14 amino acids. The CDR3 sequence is CASRPTGRGYGYTF.

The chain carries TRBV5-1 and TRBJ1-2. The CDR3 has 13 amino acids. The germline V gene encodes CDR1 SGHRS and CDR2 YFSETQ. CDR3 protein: CASSLSPNYGYTF.

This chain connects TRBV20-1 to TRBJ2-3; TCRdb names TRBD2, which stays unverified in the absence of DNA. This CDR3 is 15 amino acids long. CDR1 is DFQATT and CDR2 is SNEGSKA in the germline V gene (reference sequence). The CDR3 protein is CSAPPRGGGLDTQYF.

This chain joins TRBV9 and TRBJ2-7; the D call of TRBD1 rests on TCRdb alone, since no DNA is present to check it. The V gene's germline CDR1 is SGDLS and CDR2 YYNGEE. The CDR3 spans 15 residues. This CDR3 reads CASSVAGGTPWEQYF. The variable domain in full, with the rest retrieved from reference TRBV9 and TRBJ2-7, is DSGVTQTPKHLITATGQRVTLRCSPRSGDLSVYWYQQSLDQGLQFLIQYYNGEERAKGNILERFSAQQFPDLHSELNLSSLELGDSALYFCASSVAGGTPWEQYFGPGTRLTVT.

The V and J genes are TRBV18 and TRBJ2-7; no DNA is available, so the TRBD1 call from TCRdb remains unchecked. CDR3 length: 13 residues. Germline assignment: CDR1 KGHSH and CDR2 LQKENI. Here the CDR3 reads CASSLRGRYEQYF.

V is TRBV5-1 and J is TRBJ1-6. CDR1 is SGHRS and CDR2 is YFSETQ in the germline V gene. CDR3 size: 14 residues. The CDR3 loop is CASSLAREESPLHF.

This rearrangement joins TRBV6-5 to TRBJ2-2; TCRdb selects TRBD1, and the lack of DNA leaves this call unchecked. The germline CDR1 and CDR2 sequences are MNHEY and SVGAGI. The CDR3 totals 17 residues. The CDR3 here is CASSYYQGQGVPGELFF.

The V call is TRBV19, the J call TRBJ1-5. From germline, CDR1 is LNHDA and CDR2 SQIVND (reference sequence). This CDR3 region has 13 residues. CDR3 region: CASTGRGNQPQHF. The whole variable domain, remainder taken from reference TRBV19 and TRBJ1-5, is DGGITQSPKYLFRKEGQNVTLSCEQNLNHDAMYWYRQDPGQGLRLIYYSQIVNDFQKGDIAEGYSVSREKKESFPLTVTSAQKNPTAFYLCASTGRGNQPQHFGDGTRLSIL.